This TCR beta chain was sequenced in a study of blood T cell repertoires in COVID-19. Looking at the study overall: T cells, B-cell-depleted T cells, or PBMCs provided the cDNA or gDNA that served as material.

Repertoires were generated with immunoSEQ multiplex PCR, while TCRdb's copy carries only in-frame clones and drops some. The data contain about 270,000 clones, around 93% of them singletons. Sequencing used PBMCs or T cells enriched from blood (not recorded which). This TCR was sampled from a man in his forties who had been exposed to COVID-19.

The CDR3 bases are TGTGCCAGCAGCCCGGCTGACAGGCTGAACACTGAAGCTTTCTTT. Translating it yields CASSPADRLNTEAFF. The chain couples TRBV5-4 to TRBJ1-1; possible D gene TRBD1, 6 bases. The CDR3 is 15 residues long. The V gene lost 4 bases and the J gene lost 0 bases, with 13 bases spanning the gap. Germline values: CDR1 SGHNT, CDR2 YYREEE (reference sequence).